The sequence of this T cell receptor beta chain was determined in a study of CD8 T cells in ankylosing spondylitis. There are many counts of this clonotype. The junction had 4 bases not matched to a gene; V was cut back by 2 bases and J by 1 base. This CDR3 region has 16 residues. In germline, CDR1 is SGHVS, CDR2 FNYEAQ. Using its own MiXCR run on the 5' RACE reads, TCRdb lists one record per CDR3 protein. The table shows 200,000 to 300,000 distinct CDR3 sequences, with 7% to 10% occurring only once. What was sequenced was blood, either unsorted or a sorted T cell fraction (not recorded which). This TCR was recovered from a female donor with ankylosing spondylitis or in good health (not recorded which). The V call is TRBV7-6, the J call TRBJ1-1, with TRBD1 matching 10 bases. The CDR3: CASSLIRDRGNTEAFF. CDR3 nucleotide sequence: TGTGCCAGCAGCTTAATCCGGGACAGGGGGAACACTGAAGCTTTCTTT.